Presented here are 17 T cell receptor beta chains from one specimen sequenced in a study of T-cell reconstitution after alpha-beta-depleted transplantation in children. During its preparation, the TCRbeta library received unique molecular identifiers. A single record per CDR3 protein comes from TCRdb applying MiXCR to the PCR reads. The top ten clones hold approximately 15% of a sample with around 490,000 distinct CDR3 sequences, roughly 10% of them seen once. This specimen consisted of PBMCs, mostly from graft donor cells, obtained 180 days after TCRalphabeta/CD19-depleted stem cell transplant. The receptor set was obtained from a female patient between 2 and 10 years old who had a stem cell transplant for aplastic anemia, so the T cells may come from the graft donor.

CDR3 sequence reads: CASTTPGEGANVLTF. CDR3 nucleotide sequence: TGTGCCAGCACAACCCCTGGAGAAGGGGCCAACGTCCTGACTTTC. The chain couples TRBV9 to TRBJ2-6; D is ambiguous. Trimming pared 6 bases from V and 4 bases from J, leaving 14 bases between. The length of the CDR3 is 15 residues. Germline CDR1 SGDLS, CDR2 YYNGEE.

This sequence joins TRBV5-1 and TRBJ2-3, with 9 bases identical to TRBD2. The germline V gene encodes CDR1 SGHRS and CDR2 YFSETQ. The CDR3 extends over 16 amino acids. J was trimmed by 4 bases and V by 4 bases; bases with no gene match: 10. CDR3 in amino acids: CASSNRSGSNADTQYF. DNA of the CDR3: TGCGCCAGCAGCAATCGTAGCGGGAGTAACGCAGATACGCAGTATTTT.

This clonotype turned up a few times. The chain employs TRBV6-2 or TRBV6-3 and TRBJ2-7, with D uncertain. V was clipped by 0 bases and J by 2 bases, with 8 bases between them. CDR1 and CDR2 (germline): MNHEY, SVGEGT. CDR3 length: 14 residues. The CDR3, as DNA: TGTGCCAGCAGTTACTCGAGACCTGCCTACGAGCAGTACGTC. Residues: CASSYSRPAYEQYV.

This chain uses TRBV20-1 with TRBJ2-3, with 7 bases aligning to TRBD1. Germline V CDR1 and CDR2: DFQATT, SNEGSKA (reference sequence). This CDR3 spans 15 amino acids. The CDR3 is CSSRRTGTSTDTQYF. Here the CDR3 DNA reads TGCAGCTCTCGGAGGACAGGCACTAGCACAGATACGCAGTATTTT.

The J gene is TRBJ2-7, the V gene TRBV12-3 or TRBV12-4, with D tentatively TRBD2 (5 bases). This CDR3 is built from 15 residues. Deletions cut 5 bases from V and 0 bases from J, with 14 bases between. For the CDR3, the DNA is TGTGCCAGCAGTCCGGAAGTGGGGAGCTCCTACGAGCAGTACTTC. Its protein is CASSPEVGSSYEQYF.

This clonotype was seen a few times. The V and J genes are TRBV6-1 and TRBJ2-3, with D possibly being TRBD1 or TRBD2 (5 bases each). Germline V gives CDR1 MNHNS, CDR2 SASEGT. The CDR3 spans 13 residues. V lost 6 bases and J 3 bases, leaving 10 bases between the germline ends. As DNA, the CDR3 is TGTGCCAGCAGGACAGCGGAGACAGATACGCAGTATTTT. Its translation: CASRTAETDTQYF.

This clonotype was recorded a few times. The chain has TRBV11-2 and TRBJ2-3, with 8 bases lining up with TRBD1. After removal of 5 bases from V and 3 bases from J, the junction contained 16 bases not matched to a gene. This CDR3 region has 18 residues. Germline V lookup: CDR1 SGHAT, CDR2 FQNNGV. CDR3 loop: CASSGLEDRASWTDTQYF. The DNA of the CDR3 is TGTGCCAGCAGCGGGTTGGAGGACAGGGCGTCTTGGACAGATACGCAGTATTTT.

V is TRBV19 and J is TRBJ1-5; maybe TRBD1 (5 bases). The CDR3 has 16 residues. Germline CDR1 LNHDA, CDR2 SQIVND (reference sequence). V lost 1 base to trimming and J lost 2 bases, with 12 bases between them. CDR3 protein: CASSIAQGSGNQPQHF. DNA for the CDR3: TGTGCCAGTAGTATAGCTCAGGGATCGGGCAATCAGCCCCAGCATTTT.

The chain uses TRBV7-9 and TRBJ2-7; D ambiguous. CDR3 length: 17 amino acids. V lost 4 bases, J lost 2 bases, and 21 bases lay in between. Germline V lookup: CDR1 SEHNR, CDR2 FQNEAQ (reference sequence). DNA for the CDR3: TGTGCCAGCAGCTCGCCGAGACGAACGACCAAAACCTACGAGCAGTACTTC. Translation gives CASSSPRRTTKTYEQYF.

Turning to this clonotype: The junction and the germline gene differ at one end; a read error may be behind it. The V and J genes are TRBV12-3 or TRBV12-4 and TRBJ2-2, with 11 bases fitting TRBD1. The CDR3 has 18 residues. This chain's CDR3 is CTSSPKWPGTGGTGELFF. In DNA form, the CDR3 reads TGTACCAGCAGCCCTAAGTGGCCTGGGACAGGGGGCACCGGGGAGCTGTTTTTT.

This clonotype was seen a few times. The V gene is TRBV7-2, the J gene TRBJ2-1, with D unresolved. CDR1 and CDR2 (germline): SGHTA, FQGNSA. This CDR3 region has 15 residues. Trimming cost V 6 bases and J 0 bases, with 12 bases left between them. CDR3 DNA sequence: TGTGCCAGCAGTTACAGCGACGGCTCCTACAATGAGCAGTTCTTC. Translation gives CASSYSDGSYNEQFF.

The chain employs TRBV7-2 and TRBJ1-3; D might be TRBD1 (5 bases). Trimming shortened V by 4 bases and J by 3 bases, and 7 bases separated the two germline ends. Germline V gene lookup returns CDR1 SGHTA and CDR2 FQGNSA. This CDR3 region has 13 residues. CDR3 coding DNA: TGTGCCAGCAGCTCCGGACATGGAAACACCATATATTTT. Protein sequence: CASSSGHGNTIYF. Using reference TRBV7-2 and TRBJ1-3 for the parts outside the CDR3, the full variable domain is GAGVSQSPSNKVTEKGKDVELRCDPISGHTALYWYRQSLGQGLEFLIYFQGNSAPDKSGLPSDRFSAERTGGSVSTLTIQRTQQEDSAVYLCASSSGHGNTIYFGEGSWLTVV.

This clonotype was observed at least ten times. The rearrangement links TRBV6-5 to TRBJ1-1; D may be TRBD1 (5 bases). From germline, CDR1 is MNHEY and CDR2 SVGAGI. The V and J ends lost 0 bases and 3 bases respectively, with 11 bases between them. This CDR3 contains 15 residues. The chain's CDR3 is CASSYSRDGDTEAFF. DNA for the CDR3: TGTGCCAGCAGTTACTCAAGGGACGGGGACACTGAAGCTTTCTTT.

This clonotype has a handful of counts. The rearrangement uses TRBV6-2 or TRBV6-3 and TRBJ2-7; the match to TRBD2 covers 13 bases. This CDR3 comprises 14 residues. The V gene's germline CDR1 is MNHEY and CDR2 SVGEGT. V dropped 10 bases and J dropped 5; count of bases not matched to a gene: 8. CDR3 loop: CAIGTSGTLDEQYV. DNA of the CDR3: TGTGCCATCGGGACTAGCGGGACGCTCGACGAGCAGTACGTC.

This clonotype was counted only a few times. In DNA form, the CDR3 reads TGTGCCAGCAGCCGAGGGAACAGGAGACTGTTTTTT. Its translation: CASSRGNRRLFF. The rearrangement joins TRBV12-3 or TRBV12-4 to TRBJ1-4; maybe TRBD1 (5 bases). The CDR3 length is 12 residues. Between the trimmed V and J ends, which lost 6 bases and 13 bases, there was a span of 15 bases.

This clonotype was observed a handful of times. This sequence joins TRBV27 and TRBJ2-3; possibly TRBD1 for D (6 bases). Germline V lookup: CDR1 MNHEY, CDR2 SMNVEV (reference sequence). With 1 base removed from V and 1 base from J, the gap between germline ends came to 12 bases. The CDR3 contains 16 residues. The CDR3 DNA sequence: TGTGCCAGCAGTTTATATTGGGGGCACCGCACAGATACGCAGTATTTT. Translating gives CASSLYWGHRTDTQYF.

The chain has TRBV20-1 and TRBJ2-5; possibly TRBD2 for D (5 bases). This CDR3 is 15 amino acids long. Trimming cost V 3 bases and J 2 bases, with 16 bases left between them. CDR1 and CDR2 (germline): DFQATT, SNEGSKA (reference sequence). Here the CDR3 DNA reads TGCAGTGCTAGTGGGGATTCGCCGGGGCAAGAGACCCAGTACTTC. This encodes CSASGDSPGQETQYF.